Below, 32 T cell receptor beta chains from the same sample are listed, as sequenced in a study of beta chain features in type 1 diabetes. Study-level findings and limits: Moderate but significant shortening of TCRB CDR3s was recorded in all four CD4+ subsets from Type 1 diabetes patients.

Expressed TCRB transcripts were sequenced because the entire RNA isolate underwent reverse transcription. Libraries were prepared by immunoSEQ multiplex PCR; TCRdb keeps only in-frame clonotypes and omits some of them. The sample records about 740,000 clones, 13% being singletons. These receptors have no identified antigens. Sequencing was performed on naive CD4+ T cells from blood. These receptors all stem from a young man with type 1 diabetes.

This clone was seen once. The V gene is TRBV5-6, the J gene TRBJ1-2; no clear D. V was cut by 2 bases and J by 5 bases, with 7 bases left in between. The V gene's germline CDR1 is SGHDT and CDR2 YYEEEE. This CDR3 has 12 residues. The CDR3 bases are TGTGCCAGCAGCTTTGCCGGGTATGGCTACACCTTC. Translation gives CASSFAGYGYTF.

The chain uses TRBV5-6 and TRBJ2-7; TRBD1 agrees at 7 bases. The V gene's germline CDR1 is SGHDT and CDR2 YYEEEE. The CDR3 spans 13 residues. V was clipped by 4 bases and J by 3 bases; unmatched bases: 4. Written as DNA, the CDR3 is TGTGCCAGCAGCGGAGGACAGGTCTACGAGCAGTACTTC. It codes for CASSGGQVYEQYF. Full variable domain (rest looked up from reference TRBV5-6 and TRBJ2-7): DAGVTQSPTHLIKTRGQQVTLRCSPKSGHDTVSWYQQALGQGPQFIFQYYEEEERQRGNFPDRFSGHQFPNYSSELNVNALLLGDSALYLCASSGGQVYEQYFGPGTRLTVT.

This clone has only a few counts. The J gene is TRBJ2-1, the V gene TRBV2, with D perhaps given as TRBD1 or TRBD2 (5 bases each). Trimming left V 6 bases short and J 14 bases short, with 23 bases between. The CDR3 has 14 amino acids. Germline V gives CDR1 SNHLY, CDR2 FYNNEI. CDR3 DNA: TGTGCCAGCAGACAAGTTCGGGACCCCAATCTGGAGTTCTTC. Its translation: CASRQVRDPNLEFF.

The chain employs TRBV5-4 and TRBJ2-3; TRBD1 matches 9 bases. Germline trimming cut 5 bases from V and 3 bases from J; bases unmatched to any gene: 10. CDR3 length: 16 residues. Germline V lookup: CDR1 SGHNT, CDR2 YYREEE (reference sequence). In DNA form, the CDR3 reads TGTGCCAGCAGTTCAGAGGGGACAGGGTCAACAGATACGCAGTATTTT. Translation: CASSSEGTGSTDTQYF.

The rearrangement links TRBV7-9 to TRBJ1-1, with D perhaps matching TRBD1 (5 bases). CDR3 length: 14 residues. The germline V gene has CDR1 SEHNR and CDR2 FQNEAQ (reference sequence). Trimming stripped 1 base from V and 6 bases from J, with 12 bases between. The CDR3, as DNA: TGTGCCAGCAGCTTAGTCGGCGACAGAGCTGAAGCTTTCTTT. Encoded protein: CASSLVGDRAEAFF. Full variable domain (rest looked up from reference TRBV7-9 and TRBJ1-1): DTGVSQNPRHKITKRGQNVTFRCDPISEHNRLYWYRQTLGQGPEFLTYFQNEAQLEKSRLLSDRFSAERPKGSFSTLEIQRTEQGDSAMYLCASSLVGDRAEAFFGQGTRLTVV.

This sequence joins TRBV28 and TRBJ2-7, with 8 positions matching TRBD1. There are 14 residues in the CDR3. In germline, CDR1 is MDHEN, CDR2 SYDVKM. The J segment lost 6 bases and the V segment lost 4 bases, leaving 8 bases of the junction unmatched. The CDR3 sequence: CASSSGTGYTEQYF. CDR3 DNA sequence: TGTGCCAGCAGTTCCGGGACAGGCTACACCGAGCAGTACTTC.

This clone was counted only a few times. The CDR3 loop reads CANPGTGVLAKSPLHF. The DNA of the CDR3 is TGTGCCAACCCCGGGACAGGAGTCTTGGCGAAGTCACCCCTCCACTTT. The chain employs TRBV19 and TRBJ1-6, with TRBD1 matching over 8 bases. The germline V gene has CDR1 LNHDA and CDR2 SQIVND (reference sequence). This CDR3 spans 16 amino acids. Losses at the gene ends were 10 bases for V and 10 bases for J; bases not matched to a gene: 18.

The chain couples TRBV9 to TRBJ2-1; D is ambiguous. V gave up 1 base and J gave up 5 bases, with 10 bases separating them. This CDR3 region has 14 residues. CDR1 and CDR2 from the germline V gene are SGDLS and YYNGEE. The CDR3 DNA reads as TGTGCCAGCAGCGTAACCCCTACCGACAATGAGCAGTTCTTC. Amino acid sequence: CASSVTPTDNEQFF.

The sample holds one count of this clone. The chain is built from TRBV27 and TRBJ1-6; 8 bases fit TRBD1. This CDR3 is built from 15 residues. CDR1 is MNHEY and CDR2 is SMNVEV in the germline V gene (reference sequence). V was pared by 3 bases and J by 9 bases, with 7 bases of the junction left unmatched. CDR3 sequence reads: CASSLMDRAGSPLHF. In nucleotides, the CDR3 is TGTGCCAGCAGTTTGATGGACAGGGCCGGTTCACCCCTCCACTTT.

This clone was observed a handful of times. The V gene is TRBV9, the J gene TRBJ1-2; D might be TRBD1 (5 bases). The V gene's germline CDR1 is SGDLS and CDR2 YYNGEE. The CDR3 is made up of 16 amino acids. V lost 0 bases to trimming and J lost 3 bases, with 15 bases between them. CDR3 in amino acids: CASSVDPGSYDYGYTF. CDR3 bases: TGTGCCAGCAGCGTAGATCCAGGGAGTTATGACTATGGCTACACCTTC. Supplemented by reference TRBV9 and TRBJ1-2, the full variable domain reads DSGVTQTPKHLITATGQRVTLRCSPRSGDLSVYWYQQSLDQGLQFLIQYYNGEERAKGNILERFSAQQFPDLHSELNLSSLELGDSALYFCASSVDPGSYDYGYTFGSGTRLTVV.

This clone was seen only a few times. The CDR3 coding sequence is TGTGCCAGCAGTTTATCCGGACCACTGGAGCTGTTTTTT. It is translated as CASSLSGPLELFF. The rearrangement links TRBV28 to TRBJ2-2, with D unresolved. This CDR3 region has 13 residues. V lost 1 base and J lost 10, with 10 bases in between. CDR1 is MDHEN, CDR2 SYDVKM, per germline.

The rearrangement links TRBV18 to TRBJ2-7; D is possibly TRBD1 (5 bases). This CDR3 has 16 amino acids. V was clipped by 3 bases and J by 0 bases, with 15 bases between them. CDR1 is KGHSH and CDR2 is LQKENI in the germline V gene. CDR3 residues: CASSPSRVPLSYEQYF. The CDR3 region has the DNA TGTGCCAGCTCACCCAGCAGGGTGCCCCTCTCCTACGAGCAGTACTTC.

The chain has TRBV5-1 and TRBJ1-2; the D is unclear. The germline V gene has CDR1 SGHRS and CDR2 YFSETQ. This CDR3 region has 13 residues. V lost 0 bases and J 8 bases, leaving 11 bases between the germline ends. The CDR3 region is CASSLVLQGGYTF. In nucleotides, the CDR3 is TGCGCCAGCAGCTTGGTGCTACAAGGCGGCTACACCTTC.

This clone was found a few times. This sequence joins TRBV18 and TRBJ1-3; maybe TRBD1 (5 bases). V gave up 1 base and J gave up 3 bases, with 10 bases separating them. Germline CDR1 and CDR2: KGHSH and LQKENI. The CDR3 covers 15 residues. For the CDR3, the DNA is TGTGCCAGCTCACCACAGGGGCTAAGTGGAAACACCATATATTTT. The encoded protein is CASSPQGLSGNTIYF.

CDR3 sequence reads: CAWQTGNEKLFF. CDR3 in DNA: TGTGCCTGGCAGACAGGGAATGAAAAACTGTTTTTT. V gene TRBV30 combines with J gene TRBJ1-4; 7 bases map to TRBD1. Germline loops: CDR1 GTSNPN, CDR2 SVGIG (reference sequence). V trimming: 5 bases; J trimming: 5 bases; junction bases outside the gene matches: 2. The CDR3 covers 12 residues.

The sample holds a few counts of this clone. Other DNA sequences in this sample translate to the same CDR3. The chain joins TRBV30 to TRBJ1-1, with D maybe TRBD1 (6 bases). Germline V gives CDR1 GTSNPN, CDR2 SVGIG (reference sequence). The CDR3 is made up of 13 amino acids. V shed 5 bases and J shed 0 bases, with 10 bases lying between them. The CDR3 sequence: CAWSTGMNTEAFF. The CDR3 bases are TGTGCCTGGTCTACAGGGATGAACACTGAAGCTTTCTTT.

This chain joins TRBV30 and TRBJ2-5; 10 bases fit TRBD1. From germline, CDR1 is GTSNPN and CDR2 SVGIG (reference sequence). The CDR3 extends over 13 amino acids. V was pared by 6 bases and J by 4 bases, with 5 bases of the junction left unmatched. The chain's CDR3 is CACRQGARETQYF. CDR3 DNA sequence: TGTGCCTGTAGACAGGGGGCAAGAGAGACCCAGTACTTC.

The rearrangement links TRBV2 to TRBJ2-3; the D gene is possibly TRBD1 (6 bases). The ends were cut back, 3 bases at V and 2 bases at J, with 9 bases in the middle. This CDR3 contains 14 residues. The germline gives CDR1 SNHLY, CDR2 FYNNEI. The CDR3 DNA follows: TGTGCCAGCAGTGAGGGGGCTAACACAGATACGCAGTATTTT. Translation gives CASSEGANTDTQYF. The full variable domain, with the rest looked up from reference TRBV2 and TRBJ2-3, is EPEVTQTPSHQVTQMGQEVILRCVPISNHLYFYWYRQILGQKVEFLVSFYNNEISEKSEIFDDQFSVERPDGSNFTLKIRSTKLEDSAMYFCASSEGANTDTQYFGPGTRLTVL.

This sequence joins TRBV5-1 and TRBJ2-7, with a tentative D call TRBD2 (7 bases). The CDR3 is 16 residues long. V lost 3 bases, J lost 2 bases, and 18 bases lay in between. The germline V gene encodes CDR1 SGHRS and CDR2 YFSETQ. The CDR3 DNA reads TGCGCCAGCAGCTCGCGGGGGCAGGGGACTCCCTACGAGCAGTACTTC. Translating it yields CASSSRGQGTPYEQYF.

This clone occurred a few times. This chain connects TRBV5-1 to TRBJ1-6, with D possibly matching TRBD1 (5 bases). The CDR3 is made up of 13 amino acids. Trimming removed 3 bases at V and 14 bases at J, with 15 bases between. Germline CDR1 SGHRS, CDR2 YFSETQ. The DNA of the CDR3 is TGCGCCAGCAGCTGGGACCTCCTATCCGCCCTCCACTTT. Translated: CASSWDLLSALHF.

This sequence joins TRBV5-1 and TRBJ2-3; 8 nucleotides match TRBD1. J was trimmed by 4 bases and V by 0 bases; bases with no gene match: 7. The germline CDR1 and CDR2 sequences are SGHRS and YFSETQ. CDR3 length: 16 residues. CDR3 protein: CASSLAPGGASDTQYF. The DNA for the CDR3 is TGCGCCAGCAGCTTGGCTCCAGGGGGCGCATCAGATACGCAGTATTTT.

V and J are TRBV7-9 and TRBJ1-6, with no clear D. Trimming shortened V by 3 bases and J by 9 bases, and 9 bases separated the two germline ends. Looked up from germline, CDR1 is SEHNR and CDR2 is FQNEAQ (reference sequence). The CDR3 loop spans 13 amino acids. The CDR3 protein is CASSFSPGSPLHF. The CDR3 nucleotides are TGTGCCAGCAGCTTTAGTCCGGGTTCACCCCTCCACTTT.

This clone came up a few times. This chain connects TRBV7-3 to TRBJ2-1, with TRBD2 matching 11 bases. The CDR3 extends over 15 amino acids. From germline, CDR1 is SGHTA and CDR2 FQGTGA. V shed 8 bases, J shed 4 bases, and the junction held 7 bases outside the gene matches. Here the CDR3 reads CASANRTSGYNEQFF. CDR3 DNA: TGTGCCAGCGCCAATCGGACTAGCGGGTACAATGAGCAGTTCTTC. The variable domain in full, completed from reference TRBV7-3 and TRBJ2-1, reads GAGVSQTPSNKVTEKGKYVELRCDPISGHTALYWYRQSLGQGPEFLIYFQGTGAADDSGLPNDRFFAVRPEGSVSTLKIQRTERGDSAVYLCASANRTSGYNEQFFGPGTRLTVL.

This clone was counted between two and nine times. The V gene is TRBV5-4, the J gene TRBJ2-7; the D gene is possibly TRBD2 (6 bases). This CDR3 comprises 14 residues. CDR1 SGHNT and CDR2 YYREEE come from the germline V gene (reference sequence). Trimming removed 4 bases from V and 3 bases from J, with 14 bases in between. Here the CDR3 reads CASSPAGQYYEQYF. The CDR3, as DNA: TGTGCCAGCAGCCCGGCGGGGCAGTACTACGAGCAGTACTTC.

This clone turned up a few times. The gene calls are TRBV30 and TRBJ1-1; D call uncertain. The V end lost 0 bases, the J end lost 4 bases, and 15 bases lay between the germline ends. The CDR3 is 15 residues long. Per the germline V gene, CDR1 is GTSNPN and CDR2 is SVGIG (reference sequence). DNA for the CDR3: TGTGCCTGGAGTGTACTACCGGGTGGCAGCACTGAAGCTTTCTTT. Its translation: CAWSVLPGGSTEAFF. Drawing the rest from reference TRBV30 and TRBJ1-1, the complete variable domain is SQTIHQWPATLVQPVGSPLSLECTVEGTSNPNLYWYRQAAGRGLQLLFYSVGIGQISSEVPQNLSASRPQDRQFILSSKKLLLSDSGFYLCAWSVLPGGSTEAFFGQGTRLTVV.

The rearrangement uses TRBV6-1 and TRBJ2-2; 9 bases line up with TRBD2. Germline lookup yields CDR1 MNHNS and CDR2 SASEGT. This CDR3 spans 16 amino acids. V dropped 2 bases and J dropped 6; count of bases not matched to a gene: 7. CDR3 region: CASSEYGGLAPGELFF. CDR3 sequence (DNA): TGTGCCAGCAGTGAATATGGCGGACTAGCGCCCGGGGAGCTGTTTTTT.

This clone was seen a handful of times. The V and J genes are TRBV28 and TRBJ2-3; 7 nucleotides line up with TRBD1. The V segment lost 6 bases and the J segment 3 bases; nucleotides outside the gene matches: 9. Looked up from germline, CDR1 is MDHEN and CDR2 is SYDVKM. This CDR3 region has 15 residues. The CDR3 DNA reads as TGTGCCAGCAGCCAACCGGGACAGAGGACAGATACGCAGTATTTT. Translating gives CASSQPGQRTDTQYF.

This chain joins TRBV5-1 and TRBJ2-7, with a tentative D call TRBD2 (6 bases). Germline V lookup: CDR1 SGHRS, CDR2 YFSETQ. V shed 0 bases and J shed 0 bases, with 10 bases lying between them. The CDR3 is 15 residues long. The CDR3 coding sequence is TGCGCCAGCAGCTTGGCCGGGACTTTCTCCTACGAGCAGTACTTC. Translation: CASSLAGTFSYEQYF.

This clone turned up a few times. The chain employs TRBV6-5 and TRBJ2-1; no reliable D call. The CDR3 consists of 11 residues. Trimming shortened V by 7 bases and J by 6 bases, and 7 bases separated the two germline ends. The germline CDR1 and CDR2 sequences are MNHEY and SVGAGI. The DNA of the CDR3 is TGTGCCAGCACCGATACCAATGAGCAGTTCTTC. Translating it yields CASTDTNEQFF.

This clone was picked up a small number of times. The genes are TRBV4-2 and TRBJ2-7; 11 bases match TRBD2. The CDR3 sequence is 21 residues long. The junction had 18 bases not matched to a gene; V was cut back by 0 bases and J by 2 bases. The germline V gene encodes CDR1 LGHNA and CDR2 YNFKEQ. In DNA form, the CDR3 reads TGTGCCAGCAGCCAAGATCCAGCCCCGTTGCTAGCGGGAGGACTTCCCTACGAGCAGTACTTC. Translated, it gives CASSQDPAPLLAGGLPYEQYF.

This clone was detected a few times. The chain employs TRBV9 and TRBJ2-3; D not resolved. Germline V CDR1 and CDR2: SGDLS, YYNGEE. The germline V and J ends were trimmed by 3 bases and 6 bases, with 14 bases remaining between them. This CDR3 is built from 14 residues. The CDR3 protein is CASSETSYPDTQYF. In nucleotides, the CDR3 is TGTGCCAGCAGCGAAACATCATACCCGGATACGCAGTATTTT. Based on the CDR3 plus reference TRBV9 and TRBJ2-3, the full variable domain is DSGVTQTPKHLITATGQRVTLRCSPRSGDLSVYWYQQSLDQGLQFLIQYYNGEERAKGNILERFSAQQFPDLHSELNLSSLELGDSALYFCASSETSYPDTQYFGPGTRLTVL.

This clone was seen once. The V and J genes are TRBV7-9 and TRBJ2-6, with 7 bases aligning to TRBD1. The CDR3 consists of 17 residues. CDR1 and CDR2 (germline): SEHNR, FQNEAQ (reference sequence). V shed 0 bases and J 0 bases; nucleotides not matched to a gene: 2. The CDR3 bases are TGTGCCAGCAGCTTAGCGGACAGGAGCTCTGGGGCCAACGTCCTGACTTTC. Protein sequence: CASSLADRSSGANVLTF. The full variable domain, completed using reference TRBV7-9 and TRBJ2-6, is DTGVSQNPRHKITKRGQNVTFRCDPISEHNRLYWYRQTLGQGPEFLTYFQNEAQLEKSRLLSDRFSAERPKGSFSTLEIQRTEQGDSAMYLCASSLADRSSGANVLTFGAGSRLTVL.